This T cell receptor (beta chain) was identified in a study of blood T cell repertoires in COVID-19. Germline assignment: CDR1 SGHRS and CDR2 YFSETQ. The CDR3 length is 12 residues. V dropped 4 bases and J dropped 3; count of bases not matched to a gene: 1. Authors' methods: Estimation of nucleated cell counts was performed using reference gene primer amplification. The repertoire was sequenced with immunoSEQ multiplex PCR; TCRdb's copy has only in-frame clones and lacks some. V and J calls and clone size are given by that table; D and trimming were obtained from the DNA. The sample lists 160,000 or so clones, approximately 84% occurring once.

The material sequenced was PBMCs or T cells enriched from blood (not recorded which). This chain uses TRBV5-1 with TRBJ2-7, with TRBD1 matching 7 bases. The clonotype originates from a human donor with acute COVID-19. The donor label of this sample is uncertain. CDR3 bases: TGCGCCAGCAGCCGGGACAGCTACGAGCAGTACTTC. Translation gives CASSRDSYEQYF.